Sequencing of this T cell receptor (beta chain) was carried out in a study of human T cells and chemical hapten exposure. At the level of the study: 2% DPC applied to a 2 cm by 2 cm arm area sensitized donors.

The CDR3 has 12 amino acids. V was cut by 5 bases and J by 4 bases, with 8 bases left in between. CDR1 and CDR2 from the germline V gene are SGHRS and YFSETQ. Time point meaning: patch test 1, 2 weeks after DPC sensitization. Treatment here: therapeutic diphenylcyclopropenone sensitization with weekly scalp DPC. Total RNA came from unfractionated whole blood. There are a few counts of this clonotype. In TCRdb, the RACE reads were re-called with MiXCR into one record per CDR3 protein. The sample lists about 340,000 distinct CDR3 sequences, around 7% occurring once. The chain carries TRBV5-1 and TRBJ2-3; D gene uncertain. The sequencing here drew on whole blood, taken in connection with sensitization to the hapten diphenylcyclopropenone (DPC). The sequence was collected from a woman between 18 and 29 years old with alopecia areata. Some clones in this sample may be carry-over from other donors' samples. In nucleotides, the CDR3 is TGCGCCAGCAGTCACCCCCCAGATACGCAGTATTTT. Its protein is CASSHPPDTQYF.